The rows below give T cell receptor beta chains drawn from one sample of a study of shared clonotypes between healthy human individuals. Produced via immunoSEQ multiplex PCR; TCRdb's table is partial and in-frame only. The table lists over a million clones, approximately 80% of them singletons. What was sequenced was memory CD4+ T cells from PBMCs. Receptors originate from a man aged 18 to 29 in good health. Some clones in this sample may be carry-over from other donors' samples. Each CDR3 is given with its conserved first and last residue. A D gene is named only where the DNA matches it firmly. Clone size is shown for a subset of rows, as once, few, many or a class of expanded clone.

j_gene: TRBJ1-4; v_gene: TRBV6-6; d_gene: NA; abundance: NA; CDR3aa: CASRGGKRATNEKLFF; CDR3nt: TGTGCCAGCAGGGGGGGCAAGAGAGCAACTAATGAAAAACTGTTTTTT
j_gene: TRBJ2-1; v_gene: TRBV1; d_gene: NA; abundance: NA; CDR3aa: CTSSQDDGSSYNEQFF; CDR3nt: TGCACCAGCAGCCAAGACGACGGAAGCTCCTACAATGAGCAGTTCTTC
j_gene: TRBJ1-5; v_gene: TRBV6-1; d_gene: NA; abundance: NA; CDR3aa: CASKVTGESVAQHF; CDR3nt: TGTGCCAGCAAGGTCACGGGAGAATCAGTGGCCCAGCATTTT
j_gene: TRBJ2-5; v_gene: TRBV2; d_gene: NA; abundance: NA; CDR3aa: CASSESRVGETQYF; CDR3nt: TGTGCCAGCAGTGAATCGCGAGTGGGGGAGACCCAGTACTTC
j_gene: TRBJ1-3; v_gene: TRBV7-2; d_gene: NA; abundance: few; CDR3aa: CASSLLGGNSGNTIYF; CDR3nt: TGTGCCAGCAGCTTATTGGGGGGAAACTCTGGAAACACCATATATTTT
j_gene: TRBJ2-2; v_gene: TRBV29-1; d_gene: TRBD1; abundance: NA; CDR3aa: CSYRGQPGELFF; CDR3nt: TGCAGCTACAGGGGGCAACCCGGGGAGCTGTTTTTT
j_gene: TRBJ1-4; v_gene: TRBV2; d_gene: NA; abundance: NA; CDR3aa: CASSEITGPNEKLFF; CDR3nt: TGTGCCAGCAGTGAAATCACAGGTCCTAATGAAAAACTGTTTTTT
j_gene: TRBJ2-2; v_gene: TRBV7-2; d_gene: NA; abundance: NA; CDR3aa: CASSFLAGELFF; CDR3nt: TGTGCCAGCAGCTTTCTGGCCGGGGAGCTGTTTTTT
j_gene: TRBJ1-5; v_gene: TRBV5-8; d_gene: TRBD1; abundance: once; CDR3aa: CASSLGGNPGQPQHF; CDR3nt: TGTGCCAGCAGCTTAGGGGGCAATCCGGGTCAGCCCCAGCATTTT
j_gene: TRBJ1-2; v_gene: TRBV28; d_gene: NA; abundance: few; CDR3aa: CASSLLVTGTNGYTF; CDR3nt: TGTGCCAGCAGCCTTTTGGTAACAGGGACGAATGGCTACACCTTC
j_gene: TRBJ2-3; v_gene: TRBV6-5; d_gene: TRBD2; abundance: NA; CDR3aa: CASSSSGRTDTQYF; CDR3nt: TGTGCCAGCAGCTCTAGCGGCCGCACAGATACGCAGTATTTT
j_gene: TRBJ2-3; v_gene: TRBV10-3; d_gene: TRBD2; abundance: NA; CDR3aa: CAVASGSTDTQYF; CDR3nt: TGTGCCGTAGCTAGCGGGAGCACAGATACGCAGTATTTT
j_gene: TRBJ1-2; v_gene: TRBV29-1; d_gene: NA; abundance: NA; CDR3aa: CSAGTGEGYTF; CDR3nt: TGCAGCGCCGGGACGGGGGAAGGCTACACCTTC
j_gene: TRBJ2-7; v_gene: TRBV5-1; d_gene: NA; abundance: NA; CDR3aa: CASSLAFSQTYEQYF; CDR3nt: TGCGCCAGCAGCTTGGCCTTCTCCCAGACCTACGAGCAGTACTTC
j_gene: TRBJ1-2; v_gene: TRBV19; d_gene: NA; abundance: NA; CDR3aa: CASSIDRNYGYTF; CDR3nt: TGTGCCAGTAGTATAGACCGGAACTATGGCTACACCTTC
j_gene: TRBJ1-5; v_gene: TRBV27; d_gene: TRBD1; abundance: few; CDR3aa: CASRRGTGDQPQHF; CDR3nt: TGTGCCAGCCGCCGGGGGACAGGTGATCAGCCCCAGCATTTT
j_gene: TRBJ1-1; v_gene: TRBV29-1; d_gene: TRBD1; abundance: few; CDR3aa: CSVDRDRGTEAFF; CDR3nt: TGCAGCGTTGATAGGGACAGGGGCACTGAAGCTTTCTTT
j_gene: TRBJ1-2; v_gene: TRBV2; d_gene: NA; abundance: NA; CDR3aa: CASSPTGGNYGYTF; CDR3nt: TGTGCCAGCAGTCCGACAGGAGGGAACTATGGCTACACCTTC
j_gene: TRBJ1-4; v_gene: TRBV4-1; d_gene: TRBD1; abundance: NA; CDR3aa: CASSRSGTADNEKLFF; CDR3nt: TGCGCCAGCAGCCGTTCTGGGACAGCTGACAATGAAAAACTGTTTTTT
j_gene: TRBJ2-7; v_gene: TRBV7-8; d_gene: NA; abundance: many; CDR3aa: CASSSRRGVSSYEQYF; CDR3nt: TGTGCCAGCAGCTCGAGGCGGGGTGTCAGCTCCTACGAGCAGTACTTC
j_gene: TRBJ1-1; v_gene: TRBV10-3; d_gene: NA; abundance: few; CDR3aa: CASTGDLNTEAFF; CDR3nt: TGTGCCAGCACCGGGGACCTAAACACTGAAGCTTTCTTT
j_gene: TRBJ2-7; v_gene: TRBV6-1; d_gene: NA; abundance: NA; CDR3aa: CASSPQSNSYEQYF; CDR3nt: TGTGCCAGCAGTCCCCAATCCAACTCCTACGAGCAGTACTTC
j_gene: TRBJ2-3; v_gene: TRBV11-2; d_gene: NA; abundance: NA; CDR3aa: CASSLRGTDTQYF; CDR3nt: TGTGCCAGCAGCTTGCGGGGCACAGATACGCAGTATTTT
j_gene: TRBJ2-7; v_gene: TRBV6-6; d_gene: NA; abundance: NA; CDR3aa: CASSFLQGAYEQYF; CDR3nt: TGTGCCAGCAGTTTCCTACAGGGAGCCTACGAGCAGTACTTC
j_gene: TRBJ1-1; v_gene: TRBV7-9; d_gene: NA; abundance: few; CDR3aa: CASSLKGRTEAFF; CDR3nt: TGTGCCAGCAGCTTAAAAGGGAGGACTGAAGCTTTCTTT
j_gene: TRBJ2-1; v_gene: TRBV30; d_gene: NA; abundance: few; CDR3aa: CAWSGGNEQFF; CDR3nt: TGTGCCTGGAGTGGGGGTAATGAGCAGTTCTTC
j_gene: TRBJ2-1; v_gene: TRBV30; d_gene: TRBD2; abundance: NA; CDR3aa: CAWSPGTSGSNEQFF; CDR3nt: TGTGCCTGGAGTCCCGGGACTAGCGGGAGCAATGAGCAGTTCTTC
j_gene: TRBJ2-1; v_gene: TRBV27; d_gene: TRBD2; abundance: many; CDR3aa: CASSSLAGGNDEQFF; CDR3nt: TGTGCCAGCAGTTCGCTAGCGGGAGGGAACGATGAGCAGTTCTTC
j_gene: TRBJ2-7; v_gene: TRBV5-1; d_gene: NA; abundance: once; CDR3aa: CASSRAGEQYF; CDR3nt: TGCGCCAGCAGCCGGGCGGGGGAGCAGTACTTC
j_gene: TRBJ2-5; v_gene: TRBV20-1; d_gene: NA; abundance: NA; CDR3aa: CSAPLGETQYF; CDR3nt: TGCAGTGCGCCCCTAGGGGAGACCCAGTACTTC
j_gene: TRBJ2-2; v_gene: TRBV9; d_gene: TRBD1; abundance: NA; CDR3aa: CASSVGPRQGATGELFF; CDR3nt: TGTGCCAGCAGCGTAGGGCCCCGACAGGGGGCGACCGGGGAGCTGTTTTTT
j_gene: TRBJ2-3; v_gene: TRBV7-3; d_gene: TRBD1; abundance: NA; CDR3aa: CASSTGDRGLFSDTQYF; CDR3nt: TGTGCCAGCAGCACGGGGGACAGGGGGCTTTTCAGTGATACGCAGTATTTT
j_gene: TRBJ2-5; v_gene: TRBV7-2; d_gene: NA; abundance: NA; CDR3aa: CASSLAASGVETQYF; CDR3nt: TGTGCCAGCAGCTTAGCGGCTTCGGGGGTGGAGACCCAGTACTTC
j_gene: TRBJ2-3; v_gene: TRBV10-3; d_gene: TRBD1; abundance: NA; CDR3aa: CAISVSPGQGEYPQYF; CDR3nt: TGTGCCATCAGTGTTTCCCCTGGACAGGGGGAATATCCGCAGTATTTT
j_gene: TRBJ1-5; v_gene: TRBV28; d_gene: TRBD1; abundance: NA; CDR3aa: CASSVRTGIQPQHF; CDR3nt: TGTGCCAGCAGTGTACGGACAGGGATTCAGCCCCAGCATTTT
j_gene: TRBJ1-2; v_gene: TRBV10-2; d_gene: NA; abundance: NA; CDR3aa: CASSEGSGNYGYTF; CDR3nt: TGCGCCAGCAGTGAGGGATCGGGGAATTATGGCTACACCTTC
j_gene: TRBJ1-5; v_gene: TRBV19; d_gene: NA; abundance: NA; CDR3aa: CASSIGQPNQPQHF; CDR3nt: TGTGCCAGTAGTATAGGACAACCCAATCAGCCCCAGCATTTT
j_gene: TRBJ1-2; v_gene: TRBV28; d_gene: TRBD1; abundance: few; CDR3aa: CAAYSSGQGIDYGYTF; CDR3nt: TGTGCCGCCTATTCCTCGGGACAGGGCATCGACTATGGCTACACCTTC
j_gene: TRBJ1-3; v_gene: TRBV28; d_gene: NA; abundance: many; CDR3aa: CASSRREAGNTIYF; CDR3nt: TGTGCCAGCAGTAGAAGGGAAGCTGGAAACACCATATATTTT